What follows describes a single T cell receptor (beta chain). The authors extracted RNA and reverse transcribed it into cDNA as the sequencing template. The data were produced by immunoSEQ multiplex PCR, yet TCRdb's version contains in-frame clones alone and is incomplete. The data contain 210,000 or so clones, under 70% of them singletons. This sample is part of a study of CD8+ T cells in alopecia areata. This sample's treatment: oral pan-JAK inhibitor, 5-10 mg twice daily. Lesional scalp tissue (obtained by punch biopsy) and peripheral blood were collected from alopecia areata patients. The CDR3 runs 15 residues. Germline V CDR1 and CDR2: GTSNPN, SVGIG (reference sequence). Trimming took 4 bases from V and 3 from J; bases not matched to a gene: 9.

The V call is TRBV30, the J call TRBJ1-5, with 7 bases that match TRBD1. The starting material was CD4+ T cells sorted from blood, obtained around week 44, from a patient treated with tofacitinib. The receptor comes from a human donor with alopecia areata. The CDR3 DNA sequence: TGTGCCTGGACCCCATCGGGACAGCCCAATCAGCCCCAGCATTTT. It specifies CAWTPSGQPNQPQHF.